The clone carrying this TCR beta chain was seen more than once but under ten times. Using a J-beta primer mix together with a sample-barcoded 5' primer, a second PCR was run for about 6 to 11 cycles. TCRdb ran MiXCR on the 5' RACE reads and lists one entry per CDR3 protein. The table lists approximately 1.5 million distinct CDR3 sequences, roughly two fifths of them singletons, with under 5% in the top ten. The sample originates from a study of blood T cells in healthy people across ages. V dropped 4 bases and J dropped 6 bases, with 16 bases sitting between them. There are 14 residues in the CDR3. CDR1 and CDR2 (germline): SGHTA, FQGNSA.

Sequencing input: blood. The chain recombines TRBV7-2 with TRBJ2-7; tentatively, D is TRBD1 or TRBD2 (5 bases each). The sequence was collected from a woman between 18 and 30 years old in good health. For the CDR3, the DNA is TGTGCCAGCAGCTCCACGGGGCAGGCGGGCGAGCAGTACTTC. Translation: CASSSTGQAGEQYF.